This T cell receptor (beta chain) appears in the sequencing data of a study of CD8+ T cells in alopecia areata. This sample's treatment: oral pan-JAK inhibitor, 5-10 mg twice daily. The CDR3 extends over 15 amino acids. The V and J ends lost 5 bases and 0 bases respectively, with 11 bases between them. The germline V gene encodes CDR1 SGHVS and CDR2 FNYEAQ. cDNA reverse transcribed from extracted RNA served as the sequencing template. Data came from immunoSEQ multiplex PCR; TCRdb stores just in-frame clones and leaves some out. The data hold more than 150,000 clones, with 45% to 60% observed a single time. This clone was seen just once.

This specimen was CD8+ T cells sorted from blood, taken around week 53, from a patient treated with tofacitinib. The TCR was taken from a human donor with alopecia areata. V is TRBV7-6 and J is TRBJ1-3; no clear D. The DNA for the CDR3 is TGTGCCAGCAGCCCGGACGGGATCTCTGGAAACACCATATATTTT. It specifies CASSPDGISGNTIYF.